This T cell receptor (beta chain) is from a study of blood T cell repertoires in COVID-19. Overall study context: Material from acute and convalescent COVID-19 was sourced from the United States, Italy and Spain. From T cells, B-cell-depleted T cells, or PBMCs came the material, which was cDNA or gDNA.

CDR3 length: 16 residues. The V gene's germline CDR1 is MNHNS and CDR2 SASEGT. V was clipped by 2 bases and J by 0 bases, with 11 bases between them. Per the original data handling: Quantification of nucleated cells was approximated via reference gene primer amplification. Repertoires were generated with immunoSEQ multiplex PCR, while TCRdb's copy carries only in-frame clones and drops some. The V and J calls and clone size come from that table; D and trimming were worked out from the DNA. The table includes hundreds of thousands of clones, around 83% detected once. The clonotype originates from a man aged 40-49 years with acute or convalescent COVID-19. The V gene is TRBV6-1, the J gene TRBJ1-3, with D tentatively TRBD1 (6 bases). Sequenced: peripheral blood. CDR3 sequence reads: CASSERGGFSGNTIYF. The CDR3 nucleotides read TGTGCCAGCAGTGAAAGGGGGGGATTCTCTGGAAACACCATATATTTT.